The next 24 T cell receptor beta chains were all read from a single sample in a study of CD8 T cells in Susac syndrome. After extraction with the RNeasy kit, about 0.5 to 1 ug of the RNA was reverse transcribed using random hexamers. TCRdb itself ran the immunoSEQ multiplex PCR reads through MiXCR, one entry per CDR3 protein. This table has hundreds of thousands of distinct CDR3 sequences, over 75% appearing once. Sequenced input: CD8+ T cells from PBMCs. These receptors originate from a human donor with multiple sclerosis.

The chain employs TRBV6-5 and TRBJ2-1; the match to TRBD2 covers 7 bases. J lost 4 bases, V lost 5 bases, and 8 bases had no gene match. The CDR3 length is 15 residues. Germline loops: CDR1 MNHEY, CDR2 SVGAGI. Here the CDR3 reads CASSQSGNFYNEQFF. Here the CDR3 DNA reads TGTGCCAGCAGTCAGAGCGGGAATTTTTACAATGAGCAGTTCTTC.

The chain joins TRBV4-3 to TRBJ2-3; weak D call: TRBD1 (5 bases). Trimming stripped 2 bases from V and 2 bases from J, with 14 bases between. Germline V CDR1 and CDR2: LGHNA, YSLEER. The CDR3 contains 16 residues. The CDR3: CASSQLSLQATDTQYF. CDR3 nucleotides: TGCGCCAGCAGCCAATTATCTTTACAGGCCACAGATACGCAGTATTTT.

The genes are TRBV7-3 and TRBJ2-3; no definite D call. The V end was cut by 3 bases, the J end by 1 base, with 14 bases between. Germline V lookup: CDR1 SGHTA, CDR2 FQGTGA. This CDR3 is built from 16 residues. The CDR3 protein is CASSFGRRLGTDTQYF. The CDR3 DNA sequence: TGTGCCAGCAGCTTTGGTCGGAGATTAGGCACAGATACGCAGTATTTT. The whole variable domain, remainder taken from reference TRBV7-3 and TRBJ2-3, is GAGVSQTPSNKVTEKGKYVELRCDPISGHTALYWYRQSLGQGPEFLIYFQGTGAADDSGLPNDRFFAVRPEGSVSTLKIQRTERGDSAVYLCASSFGRRLGTDTQYFGPGTRLTVL.

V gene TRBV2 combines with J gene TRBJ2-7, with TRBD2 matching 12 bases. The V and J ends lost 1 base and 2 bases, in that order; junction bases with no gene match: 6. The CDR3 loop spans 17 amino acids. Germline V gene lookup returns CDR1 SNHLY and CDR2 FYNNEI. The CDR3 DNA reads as TGTGCCAGCAGTGAAGGGTCAGCTAGCGGGGGGGCCTACGAGCAGTACTTC. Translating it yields CASSEGSASGGAYEQYF.

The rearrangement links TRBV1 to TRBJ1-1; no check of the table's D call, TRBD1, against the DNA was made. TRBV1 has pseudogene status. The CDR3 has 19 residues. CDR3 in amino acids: CTSPKPLRAPHRFHTEAFF. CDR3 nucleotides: TGCACCAGCCCCAAGCCTCTCAGGGCACCGCATCGTTTCCACACTGAAGCTTTCTTT.

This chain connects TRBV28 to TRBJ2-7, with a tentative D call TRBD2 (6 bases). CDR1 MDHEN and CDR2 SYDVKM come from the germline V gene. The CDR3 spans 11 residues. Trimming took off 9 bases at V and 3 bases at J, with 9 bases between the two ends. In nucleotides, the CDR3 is TGTGCCAGTGGGGGGAACTACGAGCAGTACTTC. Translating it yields CASGGNYEQYF.

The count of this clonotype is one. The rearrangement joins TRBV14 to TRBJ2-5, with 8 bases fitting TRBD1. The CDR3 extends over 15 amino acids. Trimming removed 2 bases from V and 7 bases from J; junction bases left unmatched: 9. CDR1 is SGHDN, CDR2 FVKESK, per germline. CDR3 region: CASSQLGQVVWTQYF. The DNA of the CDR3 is TGTGCCAGCAGCCAACTGGGACAGGTGGTATGGACCCAGTACTTC.

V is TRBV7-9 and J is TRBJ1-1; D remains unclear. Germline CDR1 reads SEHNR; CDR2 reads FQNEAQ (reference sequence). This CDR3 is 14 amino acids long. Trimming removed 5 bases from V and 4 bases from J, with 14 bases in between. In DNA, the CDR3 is TGTGCCAGCAGCGCCACCTTGTCGGGCACTGAAGCTTTCTTT. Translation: CASSATLSGTEAFF. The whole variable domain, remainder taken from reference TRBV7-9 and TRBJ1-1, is DTGVSQNPRHKITKRGQNVTFRCDPISEHNRLYWYRQTLGQGPEFLTYFQNEAQLEKSRLLSDRFSAERPKGSFSTLEIQRTEQGDSAMYLCASSATLSGTEAFFGQGTRLTVV.

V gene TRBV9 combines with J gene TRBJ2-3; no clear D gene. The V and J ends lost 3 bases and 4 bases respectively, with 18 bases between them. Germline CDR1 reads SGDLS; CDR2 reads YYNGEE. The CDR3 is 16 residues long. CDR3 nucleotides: TGTGCCAGCAGCGACTCACCGGGCCCAGTTCCAGATACGCAGTATTTT. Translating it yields CASSDSPGPVPDTQYF. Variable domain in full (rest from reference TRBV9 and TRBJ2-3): DSGVTQTPKHLITATGQRVTLRCSPRSGDLSVYWYQQSLDQGLQFLIQYYNGEERAKGNILERFSAQQFPDLHSELNLSSLELGDSALYFCASSDSPGPVPDTQYFGPGTRLTVL.

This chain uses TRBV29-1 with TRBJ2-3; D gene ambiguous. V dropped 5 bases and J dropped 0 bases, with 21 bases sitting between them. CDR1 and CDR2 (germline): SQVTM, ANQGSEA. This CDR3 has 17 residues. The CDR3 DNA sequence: TGCAGCGTTTCTCTTAGGTCTAGATCTTCTAGCACAGATACGCAGTATTTT. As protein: CSVSLRSRSSSTDTQYF.

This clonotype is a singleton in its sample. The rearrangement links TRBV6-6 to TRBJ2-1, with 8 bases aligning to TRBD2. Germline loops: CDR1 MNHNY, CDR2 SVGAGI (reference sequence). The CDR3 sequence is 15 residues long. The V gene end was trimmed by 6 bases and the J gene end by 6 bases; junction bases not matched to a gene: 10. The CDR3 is CASSPGLALPNEQFF. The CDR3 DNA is TGTGCCAGCAGCCCAGGACTAGCTCTACCCAATGAGCAGTTCTTC.

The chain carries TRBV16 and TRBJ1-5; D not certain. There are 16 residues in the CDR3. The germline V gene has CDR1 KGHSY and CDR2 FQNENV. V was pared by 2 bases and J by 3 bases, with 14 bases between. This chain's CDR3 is CASSQGGYFPNQPQHF. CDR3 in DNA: TGTGCCAGCAGCCAAGGCGGATATTTTCCCAATCAGCCCCAGCATTTT.

The CDR3 DNA sequence: TGTGCCAGCAGCTTAGAGACCGGAGAGCAGTACTTC. Translated: CASSLETGEQYF. The chain employs TRBV5-6 and TRBJ2-7; D unresolved. The CDR3 runs 12 residues. Germline loops: CDR1 SGHDT, CDR2 YYEEEE. V shed 2 bases and J shed 7 bases, with 10 bases lying between them.

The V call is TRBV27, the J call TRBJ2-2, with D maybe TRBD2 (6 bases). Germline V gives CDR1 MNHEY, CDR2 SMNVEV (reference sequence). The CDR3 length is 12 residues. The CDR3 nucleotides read TGTACTGCGGGGACCTACACCGGGGAGCTGTTTTTT. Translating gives CTAGTYTGELFF.

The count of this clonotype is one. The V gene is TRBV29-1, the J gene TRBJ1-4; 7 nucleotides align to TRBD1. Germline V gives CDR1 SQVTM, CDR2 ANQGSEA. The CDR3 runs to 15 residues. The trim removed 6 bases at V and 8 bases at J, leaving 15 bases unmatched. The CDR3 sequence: CSVDGTEESVEKLFF. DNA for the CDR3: TGCAGCGTCGATGGGACAGAGGAGTCCGTCGAAAAACTGTTTTTT. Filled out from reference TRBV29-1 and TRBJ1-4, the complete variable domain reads SAVISQKPSRDICQRGTSLTIQCQVDSQVTMMFWYRQQPGQSLTLIATANQGSEATYESGFVIDKFPISRPNLTFSTLTVSNMSPEDSSIYLCSVDGTEESVEKLFFGSGTQLSVL.

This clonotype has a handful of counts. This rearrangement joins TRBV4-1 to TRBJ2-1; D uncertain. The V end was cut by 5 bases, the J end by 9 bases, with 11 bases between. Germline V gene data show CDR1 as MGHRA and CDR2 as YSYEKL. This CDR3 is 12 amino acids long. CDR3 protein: CASSSSPPEQFF. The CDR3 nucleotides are TGCGCCAGCAGCTCATCACCCCCTGAGCAGTTCTTC.

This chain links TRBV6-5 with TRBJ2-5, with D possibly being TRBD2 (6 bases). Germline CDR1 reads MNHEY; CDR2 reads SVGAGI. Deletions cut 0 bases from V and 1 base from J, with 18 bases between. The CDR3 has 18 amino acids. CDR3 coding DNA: TGTGCCAGCAGTTACTCGAGTCGCGCGGGGCTATCCCAAGAGACCCAGTACTTC. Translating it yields CASSYSSRAGLSQETQYF.

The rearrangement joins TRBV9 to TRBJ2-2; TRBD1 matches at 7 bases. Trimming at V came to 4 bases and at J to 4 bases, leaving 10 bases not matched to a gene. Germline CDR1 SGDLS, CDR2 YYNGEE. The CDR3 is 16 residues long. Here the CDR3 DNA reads TGTGCCAGCAGCTTCTCCAAGGGGGCGGGCACCGGGGAGCTGTTTTTT. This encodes CASSFSKGAGTGELFF.

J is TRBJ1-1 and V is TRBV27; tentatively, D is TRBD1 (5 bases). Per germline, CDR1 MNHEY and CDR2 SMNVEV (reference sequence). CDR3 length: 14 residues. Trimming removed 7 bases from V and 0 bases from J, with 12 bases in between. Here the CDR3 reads CASTPGTMNTEAFF. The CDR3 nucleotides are TGTGCCAGCACCCCCGGGACCATGAACACTGAAGCTTTCTTT.

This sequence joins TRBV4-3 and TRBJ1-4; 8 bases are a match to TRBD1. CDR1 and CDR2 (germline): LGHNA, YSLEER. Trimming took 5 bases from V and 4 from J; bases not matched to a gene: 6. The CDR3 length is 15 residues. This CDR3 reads CASSNDRGRNEKLFF. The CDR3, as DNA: TGCGCCAGCAGCAATGACAGGGGCCGTAATGAAAAACTGTTTTTT.

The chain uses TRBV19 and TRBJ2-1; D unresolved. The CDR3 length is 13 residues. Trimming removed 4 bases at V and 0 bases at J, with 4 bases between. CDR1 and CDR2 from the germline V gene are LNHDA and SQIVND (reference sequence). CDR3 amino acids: CASSTRSYNEQFF. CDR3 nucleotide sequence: TGTGCCAGTAGTACGCGCTCCTACAATGAGCAGTTCTTC.

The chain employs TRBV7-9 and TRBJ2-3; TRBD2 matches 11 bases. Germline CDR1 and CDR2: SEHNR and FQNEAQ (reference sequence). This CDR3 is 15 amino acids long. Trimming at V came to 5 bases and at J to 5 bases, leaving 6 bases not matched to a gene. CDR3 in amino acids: CASSGTSGGGDTQYF. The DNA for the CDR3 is TGTGCCAGCAGCGGGACTAGCGGCGGTGGAGATACGCAGTATTTT.

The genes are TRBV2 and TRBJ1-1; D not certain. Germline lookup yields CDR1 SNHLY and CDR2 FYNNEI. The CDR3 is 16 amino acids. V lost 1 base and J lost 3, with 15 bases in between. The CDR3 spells CASSEGYFTSDTEAFF. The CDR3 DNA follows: TGTGCCAGCAGTGAAGGGTACTTCACGTCGGACACTGAAGCTTTCTTT.

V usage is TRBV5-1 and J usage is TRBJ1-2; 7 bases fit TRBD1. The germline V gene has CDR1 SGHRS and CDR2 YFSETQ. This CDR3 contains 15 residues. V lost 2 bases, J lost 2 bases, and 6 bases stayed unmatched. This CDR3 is CASSFDRAPNYGYTF. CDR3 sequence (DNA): TGCGCCAGCAGCTTCGACAGGGCACCAAACTATGGCTACACCTTC.